This note documents a single T cell receptor beta chain sequence. The data stem from a study of blood T cell repertoires in COVID-19. Whole-study context: Sources were T cells, B-cell-depleted T cells, or PBMCs; the material itself was cDNA or gDNA.

Here immunoSEQ multiplex PCR was the method, and the copy in TCRdb shows in-frame clones only, minus some. The sample lists approximately 100,000 clones, 75% to 90% occurring once. V was clipped by 4 bases and J by 1 base; unmatched bases: 15. CDR1 is SGHRS and CDR2 is YFSETQ in the germline V gene. The CDR3 runs 18 residues. This TCR was recovered from a woman aged 80 or over with acute or convalescent COVID-19. The gene calls are TRBV5-1 and TRBJ1-1; 8 nucleotides match TRBD1. Material: peripheral blood. CDR3 region: CASSLSGTGLPQNTEAFF. CDR3 coding DNA: TGCGCCAGCAGCCTATCCGGGACAGGACTTCCGCAGAACACTGAAGCTTTCTTT.